This paragraph reports one T cell receptor (beta chain). A library of TCRbeta sequences, prepared with unique molecular identifiers, was generated. TCRdb re-called the PCR reads with MiXCR, one entry per CDR3 protein. This sample has over 550,000 distinct CDR3 sequences, with roughly a tenth found just once. This sample was included in a study of T-cell reconstitution after alpha-beta-depleted transplantation in children. The CDR3 spans 14 residues. Germline V gives CDR1 DFQATT, CDR2 SNEGSKA (reference sequence). The junction had 8 bases not matched to a gene; V was cut back by 2 bases and J by 5 bases.

This TCR derives from a human donor who donated a stem cell graft to a child with acute myeloid leukemia. The V and J genes are TRBV20-1 and TRBJ1-1; 7 positions agree with TRBD1. The source material was PBMCs from the stem cell graft donor, sampled from the stem cell graft. CDR3 bases: TGCAGTGCTAGACACCGACAGGGCAGAACTGAAGCTTTCTTT. This gives the protein CSARHRQGRTEAFF.